Presented here are 17 T cell receptor beta chains from one specimen sequenced in a study of technical replicates of blood from a handful of donors. TCRdb keeps only in-frame clones here, not all; method: immunoSEQ multiplex PCR. The table includes tens of thousands of clones, roughly 96% detected once. The source material was T cells isolated from PBMCs. The origin of the receptors is a human donor in good health.

The CDR3: CASSQLAGVNEQFF. The CDR3 nucleotides read TGTGCCAGCAGCCAACTAGCGGGAGTAAATGAGCAGTTCTTC. The rearrangement uses TRBV11-2 and TRBJ2-1, with 11 bases aligning to TRBD2. V trimming: 5 bases; J trimming: 7 bases; junction bases outside the gene matches: 4. Germline CDR1 and CDR2: SGHAT and FQNNGV. The CDR3 runs to 14 residues.

The gene calls are TRBV5-1 and TRBJ1-5, with 9 positions matching TRBD1. Germline V gives CDR1 SGHRS, CDR2 YFSETQ. The CDR3 consists of 15 residues. Trimming cost V 0 bases and J 7 bases; bases outside gene matches: 5. The CDR3 DNA follows: TGCGCCAGCAGCTTGGAAGCAGGGACAGGGCAGCCCCAGCATTTT. As protein: CASSLEAGTGQPQHF.

This chain connects TRBV5-8 to TRBJ1-5, with a tentative D call TRBD1 (5 bases). The CDR3 runs to 12 residues. Germline V gene lookup returns CDR1 SGHTS and CDR2 YDEGEE. V lost 6 bases and J lost 3, with 7 bases in between. The chain's CDR3 is CASTGLNQPQHF. DNA of the CDR3: TGTGCCAGCACGGGACTCAATCAGCCCCAGCATTTT.

Only one count was recorded for this clone. The chain recombines TRBV29-1 with TRBJ1-2; D unresolved. CDR1 is SQVTM and CDR2 is ANQGSEA in the germline V gene. Trimming took 3 bases from V and 8 from J, leaving 16 bases between them. The CDR3 is 13 residues long. CDR3 sequence reads: CSVEAVSWYGYTF. The CDR3 DNA reads TGCAGCGTTGAGGCAGTTTCGTGGTACGGCTACACCTTC.

The CDR3 bases are TGTGCCAGCAGTTTTACTTCAGATACGCAGTATTTT. It encodes CASSFTSDTQYF. V gene TRBV27 combines with J gene TRBJ2-3; D unclear. CDR3 length: 12 amino acids. Trimming took off 3 bases at V and 4 bases at J, with 5 bases between the two ends. Germline loops: CDR1 MNHEY, CDR2 SMNVEV (reference sequence).

V and J are TRBV6-5 and TRBJ2-1; D uncertain. The CDR3 totals 13 residues. The germline CDR1 and CDR2 sequences are MNHEY and SVGAGI. V lost 2 bases and J lost 5, with 7 bases in between. CDR3 nucleotide sequence: TGTGCCAGCAGTTACGGTGGAGACAATGAGCAGTTCTTC. Its protein is CASSYGGDNEQFF.

The rearrangement uses TRBV27 and TRBJ2-7, with TRBD2 matching over 10 bases. Germline V CDR1 and CDR2: MNHEY, SMNVEV (reference sequence). This CDR3 is built from 15 residues. The junction had 4 bases not matched to a gene; V was cut back by 2 bases and J by 3 bases. The CDR3 nucleotides read TGTGCCAGCAGTTTAATGCGGACTAGCGGCTACGAGCAGTACTTC. This translates into CASSLMRTSGYEQYF.

J is TRBJ2-1 and V is TRBV27; 11 bases agree with TRBD2. The germline V gene has CDR1 MNHEY and CDR2 SMNVEV (reference sequence). This CDR3 region has 15 residues. The V segment lost 10 bases and the J segment 5 bases; nucleotides outside the gene matches: 10. Written as DNA, the CDR3 is TGTGCCACTCAACCACTAGCGGGAGTAGACAATGAGCAGTTCTTC. The encoded protein is CATQPLAGVDNEQFF.

The chain couples TRBV5-6 to TRBJ2-6; no firm D call. The V and J ends lost 4 bases and 4 bases respectively, with 6 bases between them. This CDR3 comprises 13 residues. Per the germline V gene, CDR1 is SGHDT and CDR2 is YYEEEE. The CDR3 DNA reads TGTGCCAGCAGCGTAGTCGGGGCCAACGTCCTGACTTTC. Protein product: CASSVVGANVLTF.

This clone is a singleton in its sample. J is TRBJ1-1 and V is TRBV7-9; D ambiguous. CDR1 and CDR2 (germline): SEHNR, FQNEAQ (reference sequence). The length of the CDR3 is 12 residues. V shed 6 bases and J shed 0 bases, with 5 bases lying between them. CDR3 coding DNA: TGTGCCAGCAGTTTTATGAACACTGAAGCTTTCTTT. Protein product: CASSFMNTEAFF.

The rearrangement joins TRBV5-1 to TRBJ1-3; D may be TRBD1 (6 bases). Germline CDR1 and CDR2: SGHRS and YFSETQ. The CDR3 covers 17 residues. Trimming left V 0 bases short and J 2 bases short, with 15 bases between. CDR3 sequence: CASSLAAGGTTGNTIYF. The CDR3 DNA follows: TGCGCCAGCAGCTTGGCAGCCGGGGGGACAACTGGAAACACCATATATTTT.

The chain combines TRBV30 with TRBJ1-5, with D possibly being TRBD1 (5 bases). Germline loops: CDR1 GTSNPN, CDR2 SVGIG (reference sequence). This CDR3 region has 14 residues. Trimming pared 2 bases from V and 3 bases from J, leaving 11 bases between. The CDR3 DNA follows: TGTGCCTGGAGTTACTGGGGGGACAATCAGCCCCAGCATTTT. This codes for CAWSYWGDNQPQHF. The variable domain in full, with the rest retrieved from reference TRBV30 and TRBJ1-5, is SQTIHQWPATLVQPVGSPLSLECTVEGTSNPNLYWYRQAAGRGLQLLFYSVGIGQISSEVPQNLSASRPQDRQFILSSKKLLLSDSGFYLCAWSYWGDNQPQHFGDGTRLSIL.

V usage is TRBV7-9 and J usage is TRBJ1-1; tentative D call: TRBD1 (5 bases). V was pared by 0 bases and J by 1 base, with 9 bases between. There are 15 residues in the CDR3. Germline CDR1 and CDR2: SEHNR and FQNEAQ (reference sequence). CDR3 in amino acids: CASSLAGGGNTEAFF. The DNA for the CDR3 is TGTGCCAGCAGCTTAGCGGGGGGAGGGAACACTGAAGCTTTCTTT.

The chain's CDR3 is CASRDRGDSYEQYF. The DNA for the CDR3 is TGTGCCAGCAGGGACAGGGGCGACTCCTACGAGCAGTACTTC. V usage is TRBV28 and J usage is TRBJ2-7; 9 bases align to TRBD1. V dropped 6 bases and J dropped 0; count of bases not matched to a gene: 3. Germline CDR1 and CDR2: MDHEN and SYDVKM. The CDR3 length is 14 residues.

This clone was seen a handful of times. The rearrangement joins TRBV5-4 to TRBJ1-1; the match to TRBD1 covers 12 bases. V lost 6 bases, J lost 4 bases, and 7 bases stayed unmatched. The CDR3 consists of 15 residues. Germline V gene sequence: CDR1 SGHNT, CDR2 YYREEE (reference sequence). The CDR3 sequence: CASMRDRGQFTEAFF. The CDR3 DNA sequence: TGTGCCAGCATGCGGGACAGGGGGCAGTTCACTGAAGCTTTCTTT.

The rearrangement uses TRBV9 and TRBJ2-1; D might be TRBD2 (5 bases). Trimming pared 4 bases from V and 5 bases from J, leaving 16 bases between. The CDR3 contains 15 residues. CDR1 SGDLS and CDR2 YYNGEE come from the germline V gene. The CDR3 protein is CASSRIVSGNNEQFF. The CDR3 DNA sequence: TGTGCCAGCAGCCGTATTGTGTCGGGAAACAATGAGCAGTTCTTC. Based on the CDR3 plus reference TRBV9 and TRBJ2-1, the full variable domain is DSGVTQTPKHLITATGQRVTLRCSPRSGDLSVYWYQQSLDQGLQFLIQYYNGEERAKGNILERFSAQQFPDLHSELNLSSLELGDSALYFCASSRIVSGNNEQFFGPGTRLTVL.

The chain links TRBV27 to TRBJ2-1; 13 bases are a match to TRBD2. Germline assignment: CDR1 MNHEY and CDR2 SMNVEV (reference sequence). This CDR3 region has 15 residues. The J segment lost 9 bases and the V segment lost 5 bases, leaving 7 bases of the junction unmatched. CDR3 nucleotide sequence: TGTGCCAGCAGTCCCGGACTAGCGGGAGTACGTGAGCAGTTCTTC. Residues: CASSPGLAGVREQFF.